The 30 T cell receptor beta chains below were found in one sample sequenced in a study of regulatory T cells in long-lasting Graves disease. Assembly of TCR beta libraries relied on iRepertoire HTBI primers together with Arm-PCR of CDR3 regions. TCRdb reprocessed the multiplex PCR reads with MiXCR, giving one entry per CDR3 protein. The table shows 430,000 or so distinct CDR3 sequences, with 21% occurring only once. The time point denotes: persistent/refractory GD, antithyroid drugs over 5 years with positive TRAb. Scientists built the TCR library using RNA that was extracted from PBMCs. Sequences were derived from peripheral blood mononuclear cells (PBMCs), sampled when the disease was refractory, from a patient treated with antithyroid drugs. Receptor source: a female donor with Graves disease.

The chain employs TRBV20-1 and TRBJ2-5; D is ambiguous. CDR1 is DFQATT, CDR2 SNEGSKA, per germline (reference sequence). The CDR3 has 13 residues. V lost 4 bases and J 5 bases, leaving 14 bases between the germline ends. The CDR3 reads CSAIHQPRETQYF. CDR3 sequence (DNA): TGCAGTGCTATACACCAACCTCGGGAGACCCAGTACTTC.

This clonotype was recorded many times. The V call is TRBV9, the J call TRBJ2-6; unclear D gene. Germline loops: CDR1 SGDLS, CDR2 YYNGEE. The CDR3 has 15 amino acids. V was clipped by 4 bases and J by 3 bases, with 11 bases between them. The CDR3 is CASSQGPLGANVLTF. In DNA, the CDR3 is TGTGCCAGCAGCCAAGGGCCGCTTGGGGCCAACGTCCTGACTTTC.

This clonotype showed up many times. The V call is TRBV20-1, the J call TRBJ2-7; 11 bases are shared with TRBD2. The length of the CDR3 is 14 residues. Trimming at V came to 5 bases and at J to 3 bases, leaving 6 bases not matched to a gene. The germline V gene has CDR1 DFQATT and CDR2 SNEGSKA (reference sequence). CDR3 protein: CSAVAGGRVYEQYF. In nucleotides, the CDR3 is TGCAGTGCTGTAGCGGGAGGGCGCGTCTACGAGCAGTACTTC.

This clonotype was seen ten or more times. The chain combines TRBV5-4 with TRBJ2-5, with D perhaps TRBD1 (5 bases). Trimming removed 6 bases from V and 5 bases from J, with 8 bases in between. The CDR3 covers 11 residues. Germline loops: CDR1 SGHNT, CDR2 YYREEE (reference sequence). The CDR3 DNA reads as TGTGCCAGCAAAAAGGGGGAGACCCAGTACTTC. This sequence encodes CASKKGETQYF.

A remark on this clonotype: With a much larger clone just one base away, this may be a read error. CDR3 nucleotides: TGTGTCAGCAGTCCCGGGGGAACTGGAAACACCATATATTTT. It specifies CVSSPGGTGNTIYF. The chain combines TRBV12-3 or TRBV12-4 with TRBJ1-3; D may be TRBD1 (5 bases). The CDR3 consists of 14 residues.

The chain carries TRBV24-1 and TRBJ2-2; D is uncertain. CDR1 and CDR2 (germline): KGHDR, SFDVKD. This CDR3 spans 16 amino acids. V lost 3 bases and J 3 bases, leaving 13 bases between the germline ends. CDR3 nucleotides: TGTGCCACCAGTGATGCGGAAAGGGCTCACACCGGGGAGCTGTTTTTT. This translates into CATSDAERAHTGELFF.

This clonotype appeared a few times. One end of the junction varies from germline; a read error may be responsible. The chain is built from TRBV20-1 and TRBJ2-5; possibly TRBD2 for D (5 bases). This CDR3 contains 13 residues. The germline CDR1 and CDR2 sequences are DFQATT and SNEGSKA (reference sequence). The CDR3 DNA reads TGCAGTGCTAGAGATTCGAGGTGGGAGACCCGGTACTTC. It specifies CSARDSRWETRYF.

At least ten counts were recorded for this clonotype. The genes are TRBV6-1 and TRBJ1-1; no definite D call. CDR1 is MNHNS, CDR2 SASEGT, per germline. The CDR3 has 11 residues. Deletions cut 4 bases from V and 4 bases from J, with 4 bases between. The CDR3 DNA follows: TGTGCCAGCAGTGTGATCACTGAAGCTTTCTTT. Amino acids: CASSVITEAFF.

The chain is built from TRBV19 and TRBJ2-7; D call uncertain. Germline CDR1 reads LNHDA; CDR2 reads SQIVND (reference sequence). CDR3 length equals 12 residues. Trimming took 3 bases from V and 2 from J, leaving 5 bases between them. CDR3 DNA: TGTGCCAGTAGTATCAGAACCTACGAGCAGTACTTC. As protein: CASSIRTYEQYF.

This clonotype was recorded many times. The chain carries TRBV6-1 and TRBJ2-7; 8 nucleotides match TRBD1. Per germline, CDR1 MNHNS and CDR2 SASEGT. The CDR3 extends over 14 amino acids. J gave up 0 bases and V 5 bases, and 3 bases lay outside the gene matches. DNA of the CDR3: TGTGCCAGCAGTCATACAGGGGGCTCCTACGAGCAGTACTTC. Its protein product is CASSHTGGSYEQYF.

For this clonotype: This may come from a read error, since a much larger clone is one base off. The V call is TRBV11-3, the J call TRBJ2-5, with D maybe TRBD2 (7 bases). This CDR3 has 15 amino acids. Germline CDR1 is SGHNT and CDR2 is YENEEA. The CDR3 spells CASSSGASGQGTQYF. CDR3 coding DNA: TGTGCCAGCAGCTCGGGGGCTAGCGGACAAGGGACCCAGTACTTC.

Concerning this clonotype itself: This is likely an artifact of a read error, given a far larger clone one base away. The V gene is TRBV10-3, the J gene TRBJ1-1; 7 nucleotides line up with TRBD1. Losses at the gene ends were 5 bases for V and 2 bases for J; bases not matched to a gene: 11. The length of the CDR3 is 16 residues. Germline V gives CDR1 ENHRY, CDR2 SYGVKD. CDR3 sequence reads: CAISTEGGGVNTEAFF. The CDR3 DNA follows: TGTGCCATCAGTACCGAGGGAGGGGGCGTAAACACTGAAGCTTTCTTT.

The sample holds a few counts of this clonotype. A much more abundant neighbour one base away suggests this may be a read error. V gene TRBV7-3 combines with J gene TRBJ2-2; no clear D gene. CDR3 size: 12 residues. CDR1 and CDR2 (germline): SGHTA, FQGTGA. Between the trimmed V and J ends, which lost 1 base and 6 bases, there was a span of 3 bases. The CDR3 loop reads CASSLIPGELFF. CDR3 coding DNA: TGTGCCAGCAGCTTAATTCCCGGGGAGCTGTTTTTT.

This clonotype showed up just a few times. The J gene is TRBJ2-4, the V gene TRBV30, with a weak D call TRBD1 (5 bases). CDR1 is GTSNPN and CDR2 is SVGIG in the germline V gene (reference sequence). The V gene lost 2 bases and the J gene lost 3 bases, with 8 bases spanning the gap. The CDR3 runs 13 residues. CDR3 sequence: CAWSNGHKNIQYF. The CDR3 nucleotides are TGTGCCTGGAGTAATGGACACAAAAACATTCAGTACTTC.

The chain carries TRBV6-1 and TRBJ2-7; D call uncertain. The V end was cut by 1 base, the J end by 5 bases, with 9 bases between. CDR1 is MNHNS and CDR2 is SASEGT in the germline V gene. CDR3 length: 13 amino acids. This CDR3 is CASSEVPANEQYF. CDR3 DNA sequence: TGTGCCAGCAGTGAAGTACCGGCGAACGAGCAGTACTTC.

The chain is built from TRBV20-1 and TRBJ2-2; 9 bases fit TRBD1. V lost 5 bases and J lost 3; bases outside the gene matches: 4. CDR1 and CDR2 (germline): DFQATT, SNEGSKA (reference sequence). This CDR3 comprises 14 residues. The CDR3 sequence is CSAAGQGYTGELFF. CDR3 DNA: TGCAGTGCTGCGGGACAGGGTTACACCGGGGAGCTGTTTTTT.

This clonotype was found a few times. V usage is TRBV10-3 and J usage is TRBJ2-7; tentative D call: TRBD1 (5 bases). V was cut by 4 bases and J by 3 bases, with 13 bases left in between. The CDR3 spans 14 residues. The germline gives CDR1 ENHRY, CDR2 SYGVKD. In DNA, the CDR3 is TGTGCCATCAGTGCTGTTGGACAAGTCTACGAGCAGTACTTC. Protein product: CAISAVGQVYEQYF.

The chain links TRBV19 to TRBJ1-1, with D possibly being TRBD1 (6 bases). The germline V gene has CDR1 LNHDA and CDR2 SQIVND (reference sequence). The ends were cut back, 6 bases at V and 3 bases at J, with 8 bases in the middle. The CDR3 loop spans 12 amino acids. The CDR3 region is CASRDRYTEAFF. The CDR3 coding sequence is TGTGCCAGTAGAGACAGGTACACTGAAGCTTTCTTT.

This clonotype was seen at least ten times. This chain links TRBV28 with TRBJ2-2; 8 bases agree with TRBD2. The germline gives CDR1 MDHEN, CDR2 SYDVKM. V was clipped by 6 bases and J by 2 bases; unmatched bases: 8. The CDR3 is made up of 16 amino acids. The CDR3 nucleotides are TGTGCCAGCAGCCTAATTAGCGGGACCAACACCGGGGAGCTGTTTTTT. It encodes CASSLISGTNTGELFF.

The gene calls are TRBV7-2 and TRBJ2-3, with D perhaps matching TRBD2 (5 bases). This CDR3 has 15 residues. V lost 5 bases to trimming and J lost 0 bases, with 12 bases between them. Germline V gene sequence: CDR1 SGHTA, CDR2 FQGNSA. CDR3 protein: CASSPPGSSTDTQYF. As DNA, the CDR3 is TGTGCCAGCAGCCCCCCGGGATCTAGCACAGATACGCAGTATTTT.

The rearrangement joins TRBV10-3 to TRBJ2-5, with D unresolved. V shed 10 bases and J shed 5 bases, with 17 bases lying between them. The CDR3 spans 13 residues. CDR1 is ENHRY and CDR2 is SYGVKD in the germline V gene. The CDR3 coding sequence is TGTGCCAGCTCTTTCGGTTTCGGGGAGACCCAGTACTTC. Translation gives CASSFGFGETQYF.

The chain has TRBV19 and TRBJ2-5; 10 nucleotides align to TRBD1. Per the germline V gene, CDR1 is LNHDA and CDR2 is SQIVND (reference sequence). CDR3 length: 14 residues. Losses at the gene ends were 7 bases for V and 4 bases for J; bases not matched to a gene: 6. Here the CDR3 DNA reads TGTGCCAGTACCCCGGGACAGGGGCTAGAGACCCAGTACTTC. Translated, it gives CASTPGQGLETQYF.

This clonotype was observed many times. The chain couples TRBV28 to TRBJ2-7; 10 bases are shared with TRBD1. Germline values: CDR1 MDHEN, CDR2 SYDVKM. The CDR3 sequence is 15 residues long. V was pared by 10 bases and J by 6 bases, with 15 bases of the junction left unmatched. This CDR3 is CATSVDRQGAFEQYF. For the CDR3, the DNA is TGTGCCACCTCGGTGGATAGACAGGGGGCGTTCGAGCAGTACTTC.

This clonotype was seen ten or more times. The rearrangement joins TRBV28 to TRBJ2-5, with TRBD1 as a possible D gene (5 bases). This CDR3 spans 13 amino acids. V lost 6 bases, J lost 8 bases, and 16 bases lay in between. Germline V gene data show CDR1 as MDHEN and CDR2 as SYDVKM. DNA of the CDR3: TGTGCCAGCAGCCAAGGGGTAGTTGAAACCCAGTACTTC. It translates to CASSQGVVETQYF.

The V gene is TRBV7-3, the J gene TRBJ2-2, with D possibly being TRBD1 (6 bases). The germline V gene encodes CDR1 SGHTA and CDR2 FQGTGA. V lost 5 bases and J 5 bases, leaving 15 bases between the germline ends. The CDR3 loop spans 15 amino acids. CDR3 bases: TGTGCCAGCAGCCCGTTAGACAGGAATACCGGGGAGCTGTTTTTT. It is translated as CASSPLDRNTGELFF.

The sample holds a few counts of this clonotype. CDR3 region: CASSLAEGTYEQYF. The CDR3 nucleotides read TGTGCCAGCAGCTTAGCGGAGGGGACCTACGAGCAGTACTTC. The chain links TRBV7-9 to TRBJ2-7, with a possible D match to TRBD2 (6 bases). V gave up 0 bases and J gave up 2 bases, with 8 bases separating them. Germline CDR1 reads SEHNR; CDR2 reads FQNEAQ (reference sequence). The length of the CDR3 is 14 residues. The complete variable domain, with remaining parts taken from reference TRBV7-9 and TRBJ2-7, reads DTGVSQNPRHKITKRGQNVTFRCDPISEHNRLYWYRQTLGQGPEFLTYFQNEAQLEKSRLLSDRFSAERPKGSFSTLEIQRTEQGDSAMYLCASSLAEGTYEQYFGPGTRLTVT.

For the CDR3, the DNA is TGTGCCAGCAGCCAAGAAGGCGGGAGGAAGCCCTACGAGCAGTACTTC. Translating gives CASSQEGGRKPYEQYF. The chain combines TRBV3-1 with TRBJ2-7; 8 bases are shared with TRBD2. The CDR3 has 16 amino acids. CDR1 is LGHDT and CDR2 is YNNKEL in the germline V gene (reference sequence). V was clipped by 0 bases and J by 2 bases; unmatched bases: 6.

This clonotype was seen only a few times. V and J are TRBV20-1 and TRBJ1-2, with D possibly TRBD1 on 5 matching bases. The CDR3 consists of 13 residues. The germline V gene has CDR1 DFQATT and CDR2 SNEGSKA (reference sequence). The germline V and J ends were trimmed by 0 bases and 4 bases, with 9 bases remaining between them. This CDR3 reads CSAREEGTYGYTF. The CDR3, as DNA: TGCAGTGCTAGAGAGGAGGGGACCTATGGCTACACCTTC.

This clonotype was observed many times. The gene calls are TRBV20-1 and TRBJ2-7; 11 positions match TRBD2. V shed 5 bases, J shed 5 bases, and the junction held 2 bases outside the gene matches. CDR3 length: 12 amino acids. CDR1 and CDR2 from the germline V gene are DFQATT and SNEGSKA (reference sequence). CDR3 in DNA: TGCAGTGCTGCGGGACTAGCGGACGAGCAGTACTTC. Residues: CSAAGLADEQYF.

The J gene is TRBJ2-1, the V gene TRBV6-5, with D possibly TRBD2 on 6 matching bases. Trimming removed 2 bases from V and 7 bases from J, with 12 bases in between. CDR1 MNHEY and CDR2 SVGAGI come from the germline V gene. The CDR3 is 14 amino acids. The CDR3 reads CASSYVTSLNEQFF. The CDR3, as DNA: TGTGCCAGCAGTTACGTCACTAGCCTGAATGAGCAGTTCTTC.